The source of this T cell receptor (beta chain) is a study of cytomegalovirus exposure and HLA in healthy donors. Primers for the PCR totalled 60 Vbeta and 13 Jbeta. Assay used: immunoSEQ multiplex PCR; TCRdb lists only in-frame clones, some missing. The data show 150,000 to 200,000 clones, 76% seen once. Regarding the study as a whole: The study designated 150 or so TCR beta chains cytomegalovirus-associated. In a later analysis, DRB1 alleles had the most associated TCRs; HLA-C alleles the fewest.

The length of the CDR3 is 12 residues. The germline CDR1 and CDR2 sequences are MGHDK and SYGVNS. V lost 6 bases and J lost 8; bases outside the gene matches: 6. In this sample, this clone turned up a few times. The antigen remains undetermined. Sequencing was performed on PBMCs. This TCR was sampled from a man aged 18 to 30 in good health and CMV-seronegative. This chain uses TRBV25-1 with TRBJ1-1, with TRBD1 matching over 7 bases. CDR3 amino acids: CASREGQNEAFF. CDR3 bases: TGTGCCAGCAGGGAGGGACAGAACGAAGCTTTCTTT.